This is a list of T cell receptor beta chains from one sample in a study of T-cell reconstitution after alpha-beta-depleted transplantation in children. TCRdb re-called the PCR reads through MiXCR, storing one row per CDR3 protein. The table lists about 590,000 distinct CDR3 sequences, around 13% of them singletons. The sample in question was PBMCs, mostly from graft donor cells, obtained 360 days after TCRalphabeta/CD19-depleted stem cell transplant. These receptors were obtained from a male patient aged 10-17 years who had a stem cell transplant for acute myeloid leukemia, so the T cells may come from the graft donor. Both conserved end residues are part of each CDR3. The D gene is left open where the match is weak. Size is omitted from some rows. Given values are once, few, many or a class for expanded clones.

v_gene: TRBV20-1; d_gene: TRBD2; abundance: many; j_gene: TRBJ2-3; CDR3aa: CSARPSGSTDTQYF; CDR3nt: TGCAGTGCTAGGCCTAGCGGAAGCACAGATACGCAGTATTTT
v_gene: TRBV2; d_gene: -; abundance: many; j_gene: TRBJ2-2; CDR3aa: CASSEAGGTGELFF; CDR3nt: TGTGCCAGCAGTGAAGCGGGAGGAACCGGGGAGCTGTTTTTT
v_gene: TRBV12-3/TRBV12-4; d_gene: -; abundance: many; j_gene: TRBJ2-1; CDR3aa: CASSLEALSGAYYNEQFF; CDR3nt: TGTGCCAGCAGTTTAGAAGCGTTGAGCGGAGCTTACTACAATGAGCAGTTCTTC
v_gene: TRBV5-1; d_gene: -; abundance: few; j_gene: TRBJ1-2; CDR3aa: CASSFLPYGYTF; CDR3nt: TGCGCCAGCAGCTTCTTGCCTTATGGCTACACCTTC
v_gene: TRBV7-2; d_gene: TRBD1; abundance: few; j_gene: TRBJ2-1; CDR3aa: CASSPVGQGNEQFF; CDR3nt: TGTGCCAGCAGCCCGGTTGGACAGGGAAATGAGCAGTTCTTC
v_gene: TRBV29-1; d_gene: -; abundance: few; j_gene: TRBJ1-2; CDR3aa: CSVEVGPPNYGYTF; CDR3nt: TGCAGCGTTGAAGTAGGCCCGCCCAACTATGGCTACACCTTC
v_gene: TRBV18; d_gene: -; abundance: many; j_gene: TRBJ1-5; CDR3aa: CASSPVQENQPQHF; CDR3nt: TGTGCCAGCTCACCAGTCCAAGAGAATCAGCCCCAGCATTTT
v_gene: TRBV7-3; d_gene: -; abundance: few; j_gene: TRBJ2-1; CDR3aa: CASSFQGTTTYNEQFF; CDR3nt: TGTGCCAGCAGCTTTCAGGGGACAACAACCTACAATGAGCAGTTCTTC
v_gene: TRBV6-2/TRBV6-3; d_gene: -; abundance: -; j_gene: TRBJ2-1; CDR3aa: CASSYSDSYNEQFF; CDR3nt: TGTGCCAGCAGTTACTCAGACTCCTACAATGAGCAGTTCTTC
v_gene: TRBV12-3/TRBV12-4; d_gene: -; abundance: -; j_gene: TRBJ2-1; CDR3aa: CASSHVQPDDEQFF; CDR3nt: TGTGCCAGCAGCCACGTTCAGCCGGACGATGAGCAGTTCTTC
v_gene: TRBV20-1; d_gene: -; abundance: -; j_gene: TRBJ2-7; CDR3aa: CSARDPGNNEQYF; CDR3nt: TGCAGTGCTAGAGATCCAGGGAACAACGAGCAGTACTTC
v_gene: TRBV28; d_gene: -; abundance: many; j_gene: TRBJ1-1; CDR3aa: CASSLGGRDTEAFF; CDR3nt: TGTGCCAGCAGTTTGGGGGGACGTGACACTGAAGCTTTCTTT
v_gene: TRBV5-6; d_gene: -; abundance: -; j_gene: TRBJ2-2; CDR3aa: CASRGASSETGELFF; CDR3nt: TGTGCCAGCAGAGGTGCCTCCAGTGAAACCGGGGAGCTGTTTTTT
v_gene: TRBV6-2/TRBV6-3; d_gene: TRBD2; abundance: -; j_gene: TRBJ2-1; CDR3aa: CASSSAGLVANFNEQFF; CDR3nt: TGTGCCAGCAGTTCCGCGGGACTAGTGGCAAATTTCAATGAGCAGTTCTTC
v_gene: TRBV3-1; d_gene: -; abundance: -; j_gene: TRBJ2-1; CDR3aa: CASSQGTDSLREQFF; CDR3nt: TGTGCCAGCAGCCAAGGGACTGACTCCCTCAGGGAGCAGTTCTTC
v_gene: TRBV24-1; d_gene: -; abundance: -; j_gene: TRBJ2-1; CDR3aa: CAASQEGGDADSPATHNEQFF; CDR3nt: TGTGCCGCCTCACAAGAGGGGGGCGACGCTGACTCCCCTGCTACTCACAATGAGCAGTTCTTC
v_gene: TRBV12-3/TRBV12-4; d_gene: -; abundance: many; j_gene: TRBJ2-3; CDR3aa: CASPPGLQRLTDTQYF; CDR3nt: TGTGCCAGCCCCCCGGGCTTACAGCGCCTCACAGATACGCAGTATTTT
v_gene: TRBV3-1; d_gene: TRBD2; abundance: -; j_gene: TRBJ2-7; CDR3aa: CASSFRLAGKIYSSYEQYF; CDR3nt: TGTGCCAGCAGTTTCCGACTAGCGGGAAAAATTTATAGCTCCTACGAGCAGTACTTC
v_gene: TRBV3-1; d_gene: TRBD1; abundance: -; j_gene: TRBJ2-2; CDR3aa: CASSQDNLGRRDRTNTGELFF; CDR3nt: TGTGCCAGCAGCCAAGATAATTTAGGTAGGCGGGACAGGACGAACACCGGGGAGCTGTTTTTT
v_gene: TRBV10-3; d_gene: TRBD1; abundance: few; j_gene: TRBJ2-3; CDR3aa: CAISESMGQGATDTQYF; CDR3nt: TGTGCCATCAGTGAGTCTATGGGACAGGGGGCAACAGATACGCAGTATTTT
v_gene: TRBV6-2/TRBV6-3; d_gene: -; abundance: -; j_gene: TRBJ2-7; CDR3aa: CASRARGWRPGFEQYF; CDR3nt: TGTGCCAGCAGGGCCCGTGGTTGGAGGCCGGGGTTTGAGCAGTACTTC
v_gene: TRBV6-1; d_gene: -; abundance: few; j_gene: TRBJ2-7; CDR3aa: CASSGHLDRPFIAYEQYF; CDR3nt: TGTGCCAGCAGCGGGCACCTCGACAGGCCCTTCATTGCCTACGAGCAGTACTTC
v_gene: TRBV29-1; d_gene: TRBD2; abundance: few; j_gene: TRBJ2-1; CDR3aa: CSVEWLLGSGSSYNEQFF; CDR3nt: TGCAGCGTTGAATGGCTCTTGGGTAGCGGGAGCTCCTACAATGAGCAGTTCTTC
v_gene: TRBV9; d_gene: TRBD1; abundance: few; j_gene: TRBJ1-2; CDR3aa: CASSVGGEGARSGYTF; CDR3nt: TGTGCCAGCAGCGTAGGTGGAGAGGGGGCGCGATCCGGCTACACCTTC
v_gene: TRBV15; d_gene: TRBD2; abundance: few; j_gene: TRBJ2-7; CDR3aa: CATSRDYPGLAVPYEQYF; CDR3nt: TGTGCCACCAGCAGAGATTACCCGGGACTAGCGGTCCCCTACGAGCAGTACTTC
v_gene: TRBV2; d_gene: -; abundance: many; j_gene: TRBJ2-1; CDR3aa: CASSLSSGVF; CDR3nt: TGTGCCAGCAGCTTGTCTTCGGGGGTCTTC
v_gene: TRBV30; d_gene: -; abundance: few; j_gene: TRBJ2-7; CDR3aa: CAWSVKGGTYEQYF; CDR3nt: TGTGCCTGGAGTGTAAAGGGGGGTACCTACGAGCAGTACTTC
v_gene: TRBV11-2; d_gene: -; abundance: many; j_gene: TRBJ2-4; CDR3aa: CASSPPGNIQYF; CDR3nt: TGTGCCAGCAGCCCCCCGGGTAACATTCAGTACTTC
v_gene: TRBV5-1; d_gene: TRBD2; abundance: -; j_gene: TRBJ2-3; CDR3aa: CASSDGLAGTSTDTQYF; CDR3nt: TGCGCCAGCAGCGACGGACTAGCGGGGACTAGCACAGATACGCAGTATTTT
v_gene: TRBV9; d_gene: -; abundance: -; j_gene: TRBJ2-5; CDR3aa: CASSVGRQAGYQETQYF; CDR3nt: TGTGCCAGCAGCGTAGGGAGACAGGCCGGGTACCAAGAGACCCAGTACTTC
v_gene: TRBV18; d_gene: -; abundance: few; j_gene: TRBJ2-3; CDR3aa: CASSPPQGRDTQYF; CDR3nt: TGTGCCAGCTCACCACCCCAAGGCAGGGATACGCAGTATTTT
v_gene: TRBV20-1; d_gene: -; abundance: -; j_gene: TRBJ2-3; CDR3aa: CSARYRPSTDTQYF; CDR3nt: TGCAGTGCTAGGTATCGCCCTAGCACAGATACGCAGTATTTT
v_gene: TRBV5-6; d_gene: TRBD1; abundance: -; j_gene: TRBJ1-5; CDR3aa: CASSSGQGEWYQPQHF; CDR3nt: TGTGCCAGCAGCTCGGGACAGGGTGAATGGTATCAGCCCCAGCATTTT
v_gene: TRBV20-1; d_gene: -; abundance: few; j_gene: TRBJ1-4; CDR3aa: CSAQRSLQLFF; CDR3nt: TGCAGTGCACAGAGGTCCCTTCAACTGTTTTTT
v_gene: TRBV29-1; d_gene: TRBD1; abundance: -; j_gene: TRBJ2-7; CDR3aa: CSVEEGQGYYEQYF; CDR3nt: TGCAGCGTTGAAGAAGGACAGGGGTACTACGAGCAGTACTTC
v_gene: TRBV7-6; d_gene: TRBD1; abundance: -; j_gene: TRBJ2-1; CDR3aa: CASSSDREWQENEQFF; CDR3nt: TGTGCCAGCAGCTCCGACAGGGAATGGCAGGAGAATGAGCAGTTCTTC
v_gene: TRBV20-1; d_gene: TRBD2; abundance: many; j_gene: TRBJ2-2; CDR3aa: CSARDTTSFMGTGELFF; CDR3nt: TGCAGTGCTAGAGATACGACTAGCTTCATGGGCACCGGGGAGCTGTTTTTT
v_gene: TRBV15; d_gene: TRBD2; abundance: -; j_gene: TRBJ2-5; CDR3aa: CATSSRLAGQETQYF; CDR3nt: TGTGCCACCAGCTCCCGACTAGCGGGGCAAGAGACCCAGTACTTC
v_gene: TRBV11-2; d_gene: TRBD2; abundance: -; j_gene: TRBJ2-7; CDR3aa: CASSRSGGYYEQYF; CDR3nt: TGTGCCAGCAGCCGTAGCGGGGGGTATTACGAGCAGTACTTC
v_gene: TRBV15; d_gene: -; abundance: few; j_gene: TRBJ2-7; CDR3aa: CATSRDEGVTYEQYF; CDR3nt: TGTGCCACCAGCAGAGATGAGGGGGTAACCTACGAGCAGTACTTC
v_gene: TRBV10-3; d_gene: -; abundance: -; j_gene: TRBJ2-7; CDR3aa: CAGGAIYEQYF; CDR3nt: TGTGCCGGGGGGGCTATCTACGAGCAGTACTTC
v_gene: TRBV29-1; d_gene: TRBD2; abundance: many; j_gene: TRBJ2-7; CDR3aa: CSVGAGGGTKTYEQYF; CDR3nt: TGCAGCGTTGGAGCGGGGGGTGGCACCAAGACCTACGAGCAGTACTTC
v_gene: TRBV4-3; d_gene: -; abundance: few; j_gene: TRBJ1-5; CDR3aa: CASSQDHRVQPQHF; CDR3nt: TGCGCCAGCAGCCAAGATCACAGGGTTCAGCCCCAGCATTTT
v_gene: TRBV9; d_gene: TRBD2; abundance: -; j_gene: TRBJ2-3; CDR3aa: CASSVGPSGRGGTDTQYF; CDR3nt: TGTGCCAGCAGCGTAGGTCCTAGCGGGAGAGGGGGCACAGATACGCAGTATTTT
v_gene: TRBV9; d_gene: TRBD2; abundance: -; j_gene: TRBJ2-7; CDR3aa: CASSAGGNELYEQYF; CDR3nt: TGTGCCAGCAGCGCGGGAGGGAACGAGCTTTACGAGCAGTACTTC
v_gene: TRBV28; d_gene: -; abundance: many; j_gene: TRBJ2-7; CDR3aa: CASRERALRYEQYF; CDR3nt: TGTGCCAGCAGAGAGCGGGCCCTCAGGTACGAGCAGTACTTC
v_gene: TRBV15; d_gene: -; abundance: -; j_gene: TRBJ2-5; CDR3aa: CATSRDRGGRQETQYF; CDR3nt: TGTGCCACCAGCAGAGACCGCGGGGGCCGACAAGAGACCCAGTACTTC
v_gene: TRBV5-5; d_gene: -; abundance: many; j_gene: TRBJ2-3; CDR3aa: CASRVGAGDTDTQYF; CDR3nt: TGTGCCAGCAGGGTCGGGGCAGGGGACACAGATACGCAGTATTTT
v_gene: TRBV10-3; d_gene: TRBD2; abundance: -; j_gene: TRBJ2-5; CDR3aa: CAISAGGRETQYF; CDR3nt: TGTGCCATCAGTGCGGGGGGGCGGGAGACCCAGTACTTC